This record covers a single T cell receptor (beta chain). V was pared by 9 bases and J by 2 bases, with 17 bases between. Germline CDR1 MDHEN, CDR2 SYDVKM. CDR3 size: 14 residues. Which cohort a participant joined came from the clinical history participants gave. Authors' data handling: Amplifying reference gene primers gave estimates of nucleated cell counts. Assay: immunoSEQ multiplex PCR; the TCRdb copy retains only in-frame clones and omits some. V and J calls and clone size are as listed in that table; D and trimming were resolved from the DNA. The sample lists a few hundred thousand clones, 80% to 90% occurring once. This specimen belongs to a study of blood T cell repertoires in COVID-19. Study as a whole: Donors in the United States, Italy and Spain gave samples during acute or convalescent COVID-19. The cDNA or gDNA used as material had been derived from T cells, B-cell-depleted T cells, or PBMCs.

Sequenced sample: PBMCs or T cells enriched from blood (not recorded which). This sequence was found in a woman in her 50s with acute COVID-19. This chain joins TRBV28 and TRBJ2-7; maybe TRBD1 (5 bases). CDR3 in DNA: TGTGCCAGTGTCTTTTCAGGGCCCCCCTACGAGCAGTACTTC. Its protein product is CASVFSGPPYEQYF.